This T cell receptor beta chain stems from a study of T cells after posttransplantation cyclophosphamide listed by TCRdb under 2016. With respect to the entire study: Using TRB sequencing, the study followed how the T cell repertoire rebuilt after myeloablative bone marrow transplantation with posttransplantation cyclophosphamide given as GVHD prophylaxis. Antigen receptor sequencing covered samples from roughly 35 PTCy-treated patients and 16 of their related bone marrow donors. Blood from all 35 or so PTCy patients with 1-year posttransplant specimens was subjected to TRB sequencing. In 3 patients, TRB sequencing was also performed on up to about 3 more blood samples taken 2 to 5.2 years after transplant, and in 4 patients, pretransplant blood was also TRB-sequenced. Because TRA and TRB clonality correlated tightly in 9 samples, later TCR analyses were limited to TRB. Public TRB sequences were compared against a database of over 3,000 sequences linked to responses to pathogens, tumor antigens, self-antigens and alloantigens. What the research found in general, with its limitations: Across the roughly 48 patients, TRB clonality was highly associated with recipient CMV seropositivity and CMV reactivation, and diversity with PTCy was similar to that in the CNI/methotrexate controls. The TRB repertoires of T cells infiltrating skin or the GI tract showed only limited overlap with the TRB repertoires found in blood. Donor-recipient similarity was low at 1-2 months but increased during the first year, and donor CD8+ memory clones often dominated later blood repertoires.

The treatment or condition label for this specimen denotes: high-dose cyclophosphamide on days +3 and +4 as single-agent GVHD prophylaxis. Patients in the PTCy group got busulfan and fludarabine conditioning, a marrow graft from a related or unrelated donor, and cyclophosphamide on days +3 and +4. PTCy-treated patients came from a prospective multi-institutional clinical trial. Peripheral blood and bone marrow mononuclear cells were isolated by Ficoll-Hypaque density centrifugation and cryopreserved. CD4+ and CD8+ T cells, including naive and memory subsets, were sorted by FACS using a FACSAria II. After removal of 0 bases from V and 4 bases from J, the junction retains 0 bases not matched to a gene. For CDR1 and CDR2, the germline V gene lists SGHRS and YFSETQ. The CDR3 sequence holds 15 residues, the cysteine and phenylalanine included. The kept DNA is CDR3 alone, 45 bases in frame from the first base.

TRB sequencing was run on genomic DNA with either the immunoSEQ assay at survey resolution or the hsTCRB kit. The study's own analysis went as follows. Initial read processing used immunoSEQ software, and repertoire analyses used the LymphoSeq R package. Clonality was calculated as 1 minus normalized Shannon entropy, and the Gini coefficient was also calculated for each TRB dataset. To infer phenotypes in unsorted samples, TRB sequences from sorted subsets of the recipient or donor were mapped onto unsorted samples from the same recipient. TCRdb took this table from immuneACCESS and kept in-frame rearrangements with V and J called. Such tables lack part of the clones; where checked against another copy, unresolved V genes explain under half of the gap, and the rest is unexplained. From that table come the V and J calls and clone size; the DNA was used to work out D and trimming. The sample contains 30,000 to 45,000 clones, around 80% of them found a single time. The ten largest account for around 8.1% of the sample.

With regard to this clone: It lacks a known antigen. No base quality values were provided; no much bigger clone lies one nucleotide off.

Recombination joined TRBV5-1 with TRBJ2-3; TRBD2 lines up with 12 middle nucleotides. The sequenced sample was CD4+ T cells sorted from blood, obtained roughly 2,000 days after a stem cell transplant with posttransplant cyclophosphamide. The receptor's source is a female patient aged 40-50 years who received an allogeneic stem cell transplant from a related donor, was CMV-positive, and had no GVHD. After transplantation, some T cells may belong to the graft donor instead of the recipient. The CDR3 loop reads CASSLASGGADTQYF. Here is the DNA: TGCGCCAGCAGCTTGGCTAGCGGGGGGGCAGATACGCAGTATTTT.